The rows below give T cell receptor beta chains drawn from one sample of a study of regulatory T cells in long-lasting Graves disease. TCRdb independently ran MiXCR on the multiplex PCR reads; one entry per CDR3 protein. The table lists some 370,000 distinct CDR3 sequences, less than 25% of them singletons. Source: peripheral blood mononuclear cells (PBMCs), taken when the disease was refractory, from a patient treated with antithyroid drugs. The origin of the receptors is a female donor with Graves disease. CDR3s include the opening cysteine and the closing phenylalanine or tryptophan. D genes are given only for firm matches. Rows may omit the clone size; those that give it use once, few, many or a size class.

cdr3_nt,cdr3_aa,v_call,clone_size,j_call,d_call
TGTGCCAGCACCGACAGGGGGAGCGGGAGGGACACCGGGGAGCTGTTTTTT,CASTDRGSGRDTGELFF,TRBV12-3/TRBV12-4,NA,TRBJ2-2,NA
TGTGCCAGCTCACCGGACAGGGACTCCTATGGCTACACCTTC,CASSPDRDSYGYTF,TRBV18,many,TRBJ1-2,TRBD1
TGTGCCAGCAGTCTAGGACTAGCGGCCCAAGAGACCCAGTACTTC,CASSLGLAAQETQYF,TRBV5-5,few,TRBJ2-5,TRBD2
TGCGCCAGCAGCTTGGCCGCAGGGGCGAGGAATGAAGCTTTCTTT,CASSLAAGARNEAFF,TRBV5-1,once,TRBJ1-1,NA
TGTGCCAGCAGTTACTCACCCTCCCAGGACAGAGACCTAACTAGCGGGAGCTGGACCCAGTACTTC,CASSYSPSQDRDLTSGSWTQYF,TRBV6-2/TRBV6-3,NA,TRBJ2-5,TRBD2
TGTGCCAGCAGATTAGCAGGGGGCGCCGCCGGGGAGCTGTTTTTT,CASRLAGGAAGELFF,TRBV11-2,many,TRBJ2-2,TRBD1
TGTGCCAGCAGCTTAGATCTTACAGGAGCGGCTTTCTTT,CASSLDLTGAAFF,TRBV7-2,NA,TRBJ1-1,NA
TGTGCTAGCAGCCAGAGGTGGGGCCGGGTTGACACCGGGGAGCTGTTTTTT,CASSQRWGRVDTGELFF,TRBV7-7,NA,TRBJ2-2,NA
TGTGCCAGCAGCTGGACAGGGCAAGAGACCCAGTACTTC,CASSWTGQETQYF,TRBV7-2,many,TRBJ2-5,TRBD1
TGCAGTGCTAGCAGGACAGGGATAGAAGAGACCCAGTACTTC,CSASRTGIEETQYF,TRBV20-1,many,TRBJ2-5,TRBD1
TGTGCCAGCAGCCCCAGCTGGCAGGGGAACACTGAAGCTTTCTTT,CASSPSWQGNTEAFF,TRBV7-2,few,TRBJ1-1,NA
TGCGCCAGCAGCCTGGGGGAACGCACTGAAGCTTTCTTT,CASSLGERTEAFF,TRBV5-1,few,TRBJ1-1,NA
TGTGCCACCAGCAGAGATCTCTTTAGTCAGCCCCAGCATTTT,CATSRDLFSQPQHF,TRBV15,few,TRBJ1-5,NA
TGTGCCAGCTGTGACCCTAATTCACCCCTCCACTTT,CASCDPNSPLHF,TRBV6-1,few,TRBJ1-6,NA
TGTGCCAGCAGTTTAACAGGGCCCACTGAAAAACTGTTTTTT,CASSLTGPTEKLFF,TRBV28,NA,TRBJ1-4,NA
TGTGCCAGCAAACGAGACAGGGGGGTAGGCAATCAGCCCCAGCATTTT,CASKRDRGVGNQPQHF,TRBV2,many,TRBJ1-5,TRBD1
TGTGCCAACACACCACGAAACACTGAAGCTTTCTTT,CANTPRNTEAFF,TRBV27,NA,TRBJ1-1,NA
TGCGCCAACTGTGGGGACAAGACCTACGAGCAGTACTTC,CANCGDKTYEQYF,TRBV5-1,NA,TRBJ2-7,NA
TGTGCCAGCAGCTCGGGAGACAACGAGCAGTACTTC,CASSSGDNEQYF,TRBV7-9,once,TRBJ2-7,NA
TGTGCCTGGAGTGGATCCTCCTCCGGCAGGAGTGGCTACACCTTC,CAWSGSSSGRSGYTF,TRBV30,NA,TRBJ1-2,NA
TGCAGCGTTGCTCTGAGCTCCTACAATGAGCAGTTCTTC,CSVALSSYNEQFF,TRBV29-1,few,TRBJ2-1,NA
TGTGCCAGCAGCGCTGACAGTAGCCCCTACGAGCAGTACTTC,CASSADSSPYEQYF,TRBV7-9,NA,TRBJ2-7,NA
TGTGCCAGCAGTGAATCTAAAAGTGGTCAGCGCGCGGAGACCCAGTACTTC,CASSESKSGQRAETQYF,TRBV6-2/TRBV6-3,NA,TRBJ2-5,NA
TGTGCCAGCAGCTTAGGAGGGGCCACCTCCTACGAGCAGTACTTC,CASSLGGATSYEQYF,TRBV7-8,many,TRBJ2-7,NA
TGTTCCAGCAGATGGACTAGCGGTTCCCTGGCTAATGAGCAGTTCTTC,CSSRWTSGSLANEQFF,TRBV6-1,many,TRBJ2-1,TRBD2
TGTGCCAGCAGTACCGGGACGGACCTTAGCGAGCAGTACTTC,CASSTGTDLSEQYF,TRBV28,many,TRBJ2-7,NA
TGTGCCAGTGGGGACAGGGGGCACAGTCAGCCCCAGCATTTT,CASGDRGHSQPQHF,TRBV19,NA,TRBJ1-5,TRBD1
TGTGCCAGCAGCCCTGCCCGGAATGAGCAGTTCTTC,CASSPARNEQFF,TRBV12-3/TRBV12-4,NA,TRBJ2-1,NA
TGTGCCGGCAGCGTAGGGGGAGGTCTCAAAAACATTCAGTACTTC,CAGSVGGGLKNIQYF,TRBV9,NA,TRBJ2-4,NA
TGTGCCAGCAGCTCAACGGGGGAAACCTCATACCTTACTGAAGCTTTCTTT,CASSSTGETSYLTEAFF,TRBV7-2,NA,TRBJ1-1,NA
TGTGCCAGCAGGGGAGGTGGCGAGACCCAGTACTTC,CASRGGGETQYF,TRBV7-2,many,TRBJ2-5,NA
TGTGCCTGGAGGCTAAGGGACAGGGCCACCGGGGAGCTGTTTTTT,CAWRLRDRATGELFF,TRBV30,NA,TRBJ2-2,TRBD1
TGTGCCAGCCGGAGTCCCTCTGGAAACACCGTATATTTT,CASRSPSGNTVYF,TRBV7-2,once,TRBJ1-3,NA
TGTGCCAGCAGCTTGGGCGGGACCTTAGACTACGAGCAGTACTTC,CASSLGGTLDYEQYF,TRBV5-6,NA,TRBJ2-7,NA
TGTGCCAGCATCCTCAACACTGAAGCTTTCTTT,CASILNTEAFF,TRBV19,many,TRBJ1-1,NA
TGTGCCAGCAGCCCCTCTAACGGAAACACCATATATTTT,CASSPSNGNTIYF,TRBV11-3,many,TRBJ1-3,NA
TGTGCCAGCAGTGGGCTAGCGGGAGTCTCTAACGAGCAGTACTTC,CASSGLAGVSNEQYF,TRBV2,many,TRBJ2-7,TRBD2
TGTGCCAGCAGCGTAGGCGAATGGGGGACCTACGAGCAGTACTTC,CASSVGEWGTYEQYF,TRBV9,few,TRBJ2-7,NA
TGTGCCAGCACCCAGGTGGGGTACACTGAAGCTTTCTTT,CASTQVGYTEAFF,TRBV28,many,TRBJ1-1,NA
TGCGCCAGCAGCCAAGACCTAGCGCCGCCCTACGAGCAGTACTTC,CASSQDLAPPYEQYF,TRBV4-3,few,TRBJ2-7,NA
TGTGCCATCCGGAGGGCGTCGAACACCGGGGAGCTGTTTTTT,CAIRRASNTGELFF,TRBV6-1,many,TRBJ2-2,NA
TGTGCCAGCAGTGCCGACTTAGGACTAGCCTCATACGAGCAGTACTTC,CASSADLGLASYEQYF,TRBV27,few,TRBJ2-7,TRBD2
TGTGCCATCAGTGAGTCAGTAGGGGGACAGAGTAATCAGCCCCAGCATTTT,CAISESVGGQSNQPQHF,TRBV10-3,many,TRBJ1-5,TRBD1
TGCAGTGCTAGAAGGACAGGGGGCGAGTTGGCCTATGACTACACCTTC,CSARRTGGELAYDYTF,TRBV20-1,NA,TRBJ1-2,TRBD1
TGCAGCGTTGAGGCGGGGGATAACTTTTGGACCCAGTACTTC,CSVEAGDNFWTQYF,TRBV29-1,NA,TRBJ2-5,TRBD2
TGTGCCAGCAGCTTCTTGCAGGGACTGAACACTGAAGCTTTCTTT,CASSFLQGLNTEAFF,TRBV7-9,NA,TRBJ1-1,NA
TGTGCCAGCAGTTTATCGGGACTAGCCTACACCGGGGAGCTGTTTTTT,CASSLSGLAYTGELFF,TRBV27,few,TRBJ2-2,TRBD2
TGCAGTGCCGAGGGTCCCCGACACCCGGCCGCTTTCTTT,CSAEGPRHPAAFF,TRBV20-1,NA,TRBJ1-1,NA
TGTGCCAGCAGTTTTTTTCGCCGGGCCAGGGGAGAGACCCAGTACTTC,CASSFFRRARGETQYF,TRBV12-3/TRBV12-4,many,TRBJ2-5,NA
TGTGCCAGCAGCTTGGGGGAAGCCTACGAGCAGTACTTC,CASSLGEAYEQYF,TRBV7-2,many,TRBJ2-7,NA
TGTGCCTGGATTGGACGTAACTATGGCTACACCTTC,CAWIGRNYGYTF,TRBV30,many,TRBJ1-2,NA
TGTGCCAGCAGTTTGTGGGGGCGTGAGCAGTTCTTC,CASSLWGREQFF,TRBV28,NA,TRBJ2-1,NA
TGTGCCAGCTCCAGGGCAGAGTCCTACGAGCAGTACTTC,CASSRAESYEQYF,TRBV19,NA,TRBJ2-7,NA
TGTGCCAGCAGTTTCTTCGGACAGGGTCAGTATGGCTACACCTTC,CASSFFGQGQYGYTF,TRBV28,many,TRBJ1-2,TRBD1
TGTGCCAGCAGTGAACGGACACCCAACACCGGGGAGCTGTTTTTT,CASSERTPNTGELFF,TRBV2,many,TRBJ2-2,NA
TGTGCCAGCAGCTCCTTCCCGGGACAGGGCACCTACGAGCAGTACTTC,CASSSFPGQGTYEQYF,TRBV7-2,many,TRBJ2-7,TRBD1
TGCAGCGTTGTTGCGGGCGCCTACGAGCAGTACTTC,CSVVAGAYEQYF,TRBV29-1,few,TRBJ2-7,NA
TGTGCCAGCAGGGGACTAGCGGGAGCAATCGGGGAGCTGTTTTTT,CASRGLAGAIGELFF,TRBV12-3/TRBV12-4,many,TRBJ2-2,TRBD2